Listed below are T cell receptor beta chains from one sample, sequenced in a study of T-cell memory formation after mild COVID-19. TCRdb passed the 5' RACE reads through MiXCR, listing each CDR3 protein once. The sample has roughly 58,000 distinct CDR3 sequences, more than 8% seen once; the top ten hold around 1.2%. The specimen was PBMCs or a T cell subset sorted from them (not recorded which). The receptors come from a man aged 18 to 30 who had mild COVID-19 (a few samples of this study predate the infection). Cell type and time point are not known. CDR3s include the opening cysteine and the closing phenylalanine or tryptophan. The order of the fields is clone size, V gene, D gene, J gene, CDR3 protein, CDR3 DNA. The D gene is left open where the match is weak. Clone size is not always given. Where it is, it says once, few, many or a class for expanded clones.

many,TRBV20-1,.,TRBJ2-1,CSASRGLDEQFF,TGCAGTGCTAGTAGGGGGTTGGATGAGCAGTTCTTC
.,TRBV5-1,TRBD2,TRBJ2-5,CASSLFPGGETQYF,TGCGCCAGCAGCTTGTTTCCGGGGGGGGAGACCCAGTACTTC
.,TRBV6-5,TRBD1,TRBJ2-2,CASSYRQGTNTGELFF,TGTGCCAGCAGTTACCGACAGGGCACGAACACCGGGGAGCTGTTTTTT
many,TRBV20-1,TRBD1,TRBJ2-1,CSATGQTTYNEQFF,TGCAGTGCGACGGGACAGACTACTTACAATGAGCAGTTCTTC
.,TRBV5-1,TRBD2,TRBJ2-7,CASSPGLAAINTDF,TGCGCCAGCAGCCCCGGACTAGCGGCGATCAATACCGACTTC
.,TRBV12-3/TRBV12-4,.,TRBJ2-3,CASQRPLGGSTDTQYF,TGTGCCAGCCAGCGCCCTCTGGGGGGCAGCACAGATACGCAGTATTTT
.,TRBV29-1,.,TRBJ1-2,CSVEEENVYGYTF,TGCAGCGTTGAAGAAGAAAATGTATATGGCTACACCTTC
.,TRBV7-2,.,TRBJ1-6,CASSLRQAFANSPLHF,TGTGCCAGCAGCTTGCGGCAGGCATTCGCTAATTCACCCCTCCACTTT
few,TRBV20-1,.,TRBJ2-2,CSAPSRTGELFF,TGCAGTGCACCAAGCAGGACCGGGGAGCTGTTTTTT
many,TRBV4-1,.,TRBJ2-5,CASSHGAGGPQETQYF,TGCGCCAGCAGCCACGGGGCCGGGGGCCCCCAAGAGACCCAGTACTTC
.,TRBV7-2,.,TRBJ2-3,CASSATWPNGGVDF,TGTGCCAGCAGCGCCACCTGGCCGAACGGGGGTGTGGATTTT
.,TRBV7-6,.,TRBJ1-4,CASSTNEKLFF,TGTGCCAGCAGCACTAATGAAAAACTGTTTTTT
.,TRBV7-2,.,TRBJ1-6,CASSPFYGPLHF,TGTGCCAGCAGCCCCTTTTACGGGCCCCTCCACTTT
.,TRBV7-2,.,TRBJ1-3,CASSLSGAGNTIYF,TGTGCCAGCAGCTTGTCGGGGGCTGGAAACACCATATATTTT
.,TRBV3-1,.,TRBJ1-6,CASSQGRESPLHF,TGTGCCAGCAGCCAAGGAAGGGAGTCCCCCCTCCACTTT
few,TRBV6-5,.,TRBJ1-5,CASSYRTDSNQPQHF,TGTGCCAGCAGTTACCGGACGGATAGCAATCAGCCCCAGCATTTT
few,TRBV20-1,TRBD2,TRBJ2-1,CSARLAGGSYNEQFF,TGCAGTGCTCGACTAGCGGGGGGTTCCTACAATGAGCAGTTCTTC
many,TRBV5-6,TRBD1,TRBJ2-3,CASSPGQGRDTQYF,TGTGCCAGCAGCCCGGGACAGGGAAGAGATACGCAGTATTTT
few,TRBV30,.,TRBJ1-2,CAWSDDFYGYTF,TGTGCCTGGAGCGATGACTTCTATGGCTACACCTTC
.,TRBV21-1,.,TRBJ1-2,CASSKEEQGHGYTF,TGTGCCAGCAGCAAGGAGGAACAGGGGCATGGCTACACCTTC
.,TRBV4-2,TRBD1,TRBJ1-2,CASSRDGTGGSHGYTF,TGTGCCAGCAGCCGGGACGGAACAGGGGGCAGCCATGGCTACACCTTC
few,TRBV20-1,.,TRBJ2-1,CSAPRAGRNNEQFF,TGCAGTGCCCCAAGGGCGGGCAGGAACAATGAGCAGTTCTTC
.,TRBV2,.,TRBJ2-2,CASSSRGELFF,TGTGCCAGCTCCAGCCGGGGGGAGCTGTTTTTT
few,TRBV6-1,TRBD1,TRBJ1-1,CASNLQGAGNTEAFF,TGTGCCAGCAACCTGCAGGGGGCGGGGAACACTGAAGCTTTCTTT
.,TRBV7-2,.,TRBJ1-5,CASSVGAGDQPQHF,TGTGCCAGCAGCGTAGGGGCGGGGGATCAGCCCCAGCATTTT
.,TRBV5-4,.,TRBJ2-5,CAARVGIDQYF,TGTGCCGCGCGGGTCGGCATAGACCAGTACTTC